Below, 31 T cell receptor beta chains from the same sample are listed, as sequenced in a study of cytomegalovirus exposure and HLA in healthy donors. PCR used 60 Vbeta primers and 13 Jbeta primers. Only in-frame clones appear in the TCRdb table, and some are missing; sequencing was by immunoSEQ multiplex PCR. This table lists around 100,000 clones. The sequencing input was PBMCs. These receptors were obtained from a man aged 35 to 55 in good health and CMV-seronegative.

V gene TRBV5-1 combines with J gene TRBJ2-3, with D possibly matching TRBD1 (6 bases). The CDR3 length is 15 residues. Germline values: CDR1 SGHRS, CDR2 YFSETQ. Trimming removed 0 bases from V and 0 bases from J, with 8 bases in between. The CDR3 is CASSLGDTSTDTQYF. The DNA of the CDR3 is TGCGCCAGCAGCTTGGGGGACACTAGCACAGATACGCAGTATTTT.

The V call is TRBV7-2, the J call TRBJ1-2, with D tentatively TRBD1 (6 bases). Trimming took off 5 bases at V and 4 bases at J, with 14 bases between the two ends. Per the germline V gene, CDR1 is SGHTA and CDR2 is FQGNSA. The CDR3 loop spans 14 amino acids. The CDR3 here is CASSPGTQIYGYTF. For the CDR3, the DNA is TGTGCCAGCAGCCCAGGGACACAGATCTATGGCTACACCTTC.

The chain couples TRBV28 to TRBJ2-1, with 11 bases matching TRBD2. Trimming at V came to 3 bases and at J to 14 bases, leaving 12 bases not matched to a gene. Germline V gene data show CDR1 as MDHEN and CDR2 as SYDVKM. The CDR3 sequence is 15 residues long. In DNA, the CDR3 is TGTGCCAGCAGTTTGGAGGAAGGACTAGCGGGTTTGAAGTTCTTC. Translated, it gives CASSLEEGLAGLKFF.

This chain joins TRBV5-1 and TRBJ2-5; D is possibly TRBD1 (5 bases). The CDR3 has 14 amino acids. Trimming removed 1 base from V and 4 bases from J, with 11 bases in between. Germline V gives CDR1 SGHRS, CDR2 YFSETQ. The chain's CDR3 is CASSLRAQGETQYF. The CDR3 DNA reads as TGCGCCAGCAGCTTGAGGGCCCAGGGAGAGACCCAGTACTTC.

Worth noting for this clone: Other DNA sequences within the sample encode an identical CDR3. The rearrangement links TRBV5-1 to TRBJ2-2, with 13 bases that match TRBD2. The CDR3 covers 15 residues. Germline V gene lookup returns CDR1 SGHRS and CDR2 YFSETQ. V was pared by 4 bases and J by 6 bases, with 3 bases of the junction left unmatched. The CDR3 loop reads CASSPGLAGAGELFF. DNA of the CDR3: TGCGCCAGCAGCCCCGGACTAGCGGGAGCCGGGGAGCTGTTTTTT. Filled out from reference TRBV5-1 and TRBJ2-2, the complete variable domain reads KAGVTQTPRYLIKTRGQQVTLSCSPISGHRSVSWYQQTPGQGLQFLFEYFSETQRNKGNFPGRFSGRQFSNSRSEMNVSTLELGDSALYLCASSPGLAGAGELFFGEGSRLTVL.

V gene TRBV4-3 combines with J gene TRBJ2-5, with D maybe TRBD1 (6 bases). The J call may be incorrect, as the DNA end agrees better with TRBJ2-7. Germline CDR1 reads LGHNA; CDR2 reads YSLEER. The CDR3 contains 13 residues. CDR3 nucleotides: TGCGCCAGCAGCCAAGGGACAGACTACGAGCAGTACTTC. Amino acids: CASSQGTDYEQYF.

The chain carries TRBV9 and TRBJ1-1, with a possible D match to TRBD1 (6 bases). Germline loops: CDR1 SGDLS, CDR2 YYNGEE. The length of the CDR3 is 15 residues. The V gene lost 0 bases and the J gene lost 2 bases, with 11 bases spanning the gap. The CDR3 coding sequence is TGTGCCAGCAGCGTAGAGGGACAAGCCAACACTGAAGCTTTCTTT. This gives the protein CASSVEGQANTEAFF.

This rearrangement joins TRBV10-1 to TRBJ2-2; D may be TRBD2 (6 bases). CDR1 is WNHNN, CDR2 SYGVQD, per germline (reference sequence). The CDR3 covers 14 residues. V lost 2 bases and J lost 7, with 11 bases in between. The CDR3 sequence: CASSELAGGGELFF. The CDR3 DNA sequence: TGCGCCAGCAGTGAGCTAGCCGGGGGCGGGGAGCTGTTTTTT.

The CDR3, as DNA: TGTGCCAGCAGTTCCGAGTTCTACCAAGAGACCCAGTACTTC. Residues: CASSSEFYQETQYF. This chain joins TRBV27 and TRBJ2-5; D gene ambiguous. Trimming left V 4 bases short and J 0 bases short, with 9 bases between. Germline V gives CDR1 MNHEY, CDR2 SMNVEV (reference sequence). The CDR3 has 14 amino acids.

The V and J genes are TRBV30 and TRBJ2-5; TRBD1 aligns across 8 bases. Germline CDR1 is GTSNPN and CDR2 is SVGIG (reference sequence). V lost 3 bases and J lost 3; bases outside the gene matches: 9. The CDR3 spans 15 residues. CDR3 DNA sequence: TGTGCCTGGAGCCTGCCCAGGGGGCTAAAAGAGACCCAGTACTTC. It specifies CAWSLPRGLKETQYF.

This chain joins TRBV7-2 and TRBJ2-3; D is unclear. Germline loops: CDR1 SGHTA, CDR2 FQGNSA. CDR3 length: 12 residues. Trimming pared 4 bases from V and 4 bases from J, leaving 6 bases between. CDR3 coding DNA: TGTGCCAGCAGCTCCTTTGCAGATACGCAGTATTTT. It encodes CASSSFADTQYF.

The rearrangement joins TRBV28 to TRBJ1-1; no firm D call. The CDR3 extends over 12 amino acids. The germline CDR1 and CDR2 sequences are MDHEN and SYDVKM. V lost 3 bases and J lost 10, with 12 bases in between. This CDR3 is CASSLQAMGAFF. CDR3 coding DNA: TGTGCCAGCAGTTTGCAGGCGATGGGAGCTTTCTTT.

J is TRBJ2-7 and V is TRBV30; weak D call: TRBD1 (6 bases). Trimming shortened V by 0 bases and J by 4 bases, and 7 bases separated the two germline ends. Germline-derived CDR1 and CDR2 are GTSNPN and SVGIG (reference sequence). This CDR3 has 12 residues. CDR3 protein: CAWSVQGYEQYF. The CDR3 coding sequence is TGTGCCTGGAGTGTACAGGGTTACGAGCAGTACTTC.

The rearrangement uses TRBV4-3 and TRBJ2-1; D gene unclear. V lost 4 bases and J lost 4, with 8 bases in between. CDR3 length equals 13 residues. Germline V gene lookup returns CDR1 LGHNA and CDR2 YSLEER. CDR3 sequence reads: CASSPQLYNEQFF. CDR3 bases: TGCGCCAGCAGCCCTCAGTTATACAATGAGCAGTTCTTC.

The V call is TRBV28, the J call TRBJ1-2; TRBD1 aligns across 7 bases. V was clipped by 6 bases and J by 7 bases; unmatched bases: 11. The CDR3 loop spans 14 amino acids. Looked up from germline, CDR1 is MDHEN and CDR2 is SYDVKM. The CDR3 nucleotides are TGTGCCAGCAGCAACCTCGGGACAGTCGGTGGCTACACCTTC. Its protein product is CASSNLGTVGGYTF.

The chain couples TRBV10-3 to TRBJ2-7; 7 nucleotides agree with TRBD1. The CDR3 is 15 amino acids. Germline V gene sequence: CDR1 ENHRY, CDR2 SYGVKD. Losses at the gene ends were 0 bases for V and 3 bases for J; bases not matched to a gene: 5. For the CDR3, the DNA is TGTGCCATCAGTGAGTCTTCCGGGACAGACTACGAGCAGTACTTC. Its translation is CAISESSGTDYEQYF.

V usage is TRBV27 and J usage is TRBJ1-5, with a tentative D call TRBD1 (6 bases). V gave up 5 bases and J gave up 0 bases, with 17 bases separating them. CDR3 length equals 17 residues. From germline, CDR1 is MNHEY and CDR2 SMNVEV (reference sequence). CDR3 DNA sequence: TGTGCCAGCAGTCCCCAGACAGGAGCAGTTAGCAATCAGCCCCAGCATTTT. It encodes CASSPQTGAVSNQPQHF.

The chain joins TRBV6-6 to TRBJ1-5, with 7 bases matching TRBD1. Germline assignment: CDR1 MNHNY and CDR2 SVGAGI (reference sequence). V was pared by 8 bases and J by 4 bases, with 5 bases of the junction left unmatched. CDR3 length: 13 amino acids. The CDR3 here is CASGQAFNQPQHF. CDR3 bases: TGTGCCAGCGGACAGGCTTTTAATCAGCCCCAGCATTTT.

This chain joins TRBV29-1 and TRBJ2-2; a possible D gene is TRBD1 (5 bases). V was trimmed by 6 bases and J by 0 bases, leaving 8 bases between them. The CDR3 loop spans 13 amino acids. The germline V gene has CDR1 SQVTM and CDR2 ANQGSEA. This CDR3 reads CSVPTANTGELFF. The CDR3 DNA sequence: TGCAGCGTCCCGACAGCGAACACCGGGGAGCTGTTTTTT.

The rearrangement links TRBV13 to TRBJ2-7; maybe TRBD2 (6 bases). The germline V gene has CDR1 PRHDT and CDR2 FYEKMQ (reference sequence). The CDR3 sequence is 14 residues long. V lost 4 bases, J lost 5 bases, and 15 bases lay in between. CDR3 in DNA: TGTGCCAGCAGCTACCGACGGAGGGGCGACGAGCAGTACTTC. This gives the protein CASSYRRRGDEQYF.

This rearrangement joins TRBV27 to TRBJ2-7; the match to TRBD1 covers 10 bases. This CDR3 has 14 residues. Trimming cost V 6 bases and J 7 bases; bases outside gene matches: 9. The germline CDR1 and CDR2 sequences are MNHEY and SMNVEV (reference sequence). CDR3 loop: CASSPGQGLREQYF. The CDR3 DNA reads as TGTGCCAGCAGCCCGGGACAGGGGTTGCGAGAGCAGTACTTC.

The rearrangement links TRBV6-5 to TRBJ1-3; D remains unclear. The CDR3 is 12 amino acids. The V and J ends lost 3 bases and 4 bases respectively, with 4 bases between them. Germline lookup yields CDR1 MNHEY and CDR2 SVGAGI. The CDR3: CASSYPGNTIYF. The CDR3 nucleotides are TGTGCCAGCAGTTATCCGGGAAACACCATATATTTT.

The chain joins TRBV7-2 to TRBJ1-1; D possibly corresponds to TRBD1 (6 bases). V shed 5 bases and J shed 5 bases, with 15 bases lying between them. In germline, CDR1 is SGHTA, CDR2 FQGNSA. The CDR3 totals 14 residues. CDR3 amino acids: CASSPQGTETEAFF. CDR3 DNA sequence: TGTGCCAGCAGCCCACAGGGAACCGAGACTGAAGCTTTCTTT.

The chain couples TRBV27 to TRBJ1-1; 9 bases line up with TRBD1. The germline V gene has CDR1 MNHEY and CDR2 SMNVEV (reference sequence). Trimming cost V 4 bases and J 5 bases; bases outside gene matches: 11. CDR3 size: 16 residues. The CDR3: CASSWGDRVRVTEAFF. CDR3 coding DNA: TGTGCCAGCAGTTGGGGGGACAGGGTGCGGGTTACTGAAGCTTTCTTT.

This CDR3 is CASSLEPSGGATDTQYF. For the CDR3, the DNA is TGTGCCAGCAGCTTAGAGCCTAGCGGGGGGGCAACAGATACGCAGTATTTT. This sequence joins TRBV11-2 and TRBJ2-3; TRBD2 matches 12 bases. There are 17 residues in the CDR3. Germline-derived CDR1 and CDR2 are SGHAT and FQNNGV. V dropped 0 bases and J dropped 3; count of bases not matched to a gene: 4.

The chain couples TRBV11-2 to TRBJ1-2; 8 bases map to TRBD1. Germline CDR1 reads SGHAT; CDR2 reads FQNNGV. The CDR3 has 15 amino acids. V lost 5 bases and J lost 5; bases outside the gene matches: 10. The CDR3 sequence is CASSLRQGSGYGYTF. The CDR3 coding sequence is TGTGCCAGCAGCCTTCGACAGGGGTCAGGGTATGGCTACACCTTC.

The J gene is TRBJ2-4, the V gene TRBV5-6; D unclear. The V end was cut by 5 bases, the J end by 6 bases, with 15 bases between. The CDR3 spans 14 residues. Germline values: CDR1 SGHDT, CDR2 YYEEEE. The CDR3 spells CASSSGSVTNIQYF. In DNA, the CDR3 is TGTGCCAGCAGTTCCGGGTCCGTTACAAACATTCAGTACTTC.

The chain couples TRBV9 to TRBJ2-6; no reliable D call. The CDR3 length is 14 residues. The V gene's germline CDR1 is SGDLS and CDR2 YYNGEE. Between the trimmed V and J ends, which lost 1 base and 4 bases, there was a span of 6 bases. CDR3 nucleotides: TGTGCCAGCAGCGTAATGGCAGGGGCCAACGTCCTGACTTTC. It encodes CASSVMAGANVLTF.

The chain couples TRBV7-9 to TRBJ1-1; weak D call: TRBD1 (5 bases). Germline CDR1 and CDR2: SEHNR and FQNEAQ (reference sequence). Trimming left V 5 bases short and J 5 bases short, with 12 bases between. CDR3 length equals 13 residues. The CDR3: CASSPSRDTEAFF. For the CDR3, the DNA is TGTGCCAGCAGCCCGAGCAGGGATACTGAAGCTTTCTTT. Full variable domain (rest looked up from reference TRBV7-9 and TRBJ1-1): DTGVSQNPRHKITKRGQNVTFRCDPISEHNRLYWYRQTLGQGPEFLTYFQNEAQLEKSRLLSDRFSAERPKGSFSTLEIQRTEQGDSAMYLCASSPSRDTEAFFGQGTRLTVV.

This CDR3 is CASSHRQGAYEQYF. CDR3 DNA sequence: TGTGCCAGCAGCCACCGACAGGGTGCCTACGAGCAGTACTTC. V usage is TRBV7-8 and J usage is TRBJ2-7, with 7 bases matching TRBD1. Germline V gene data show CDR1 as SGHVS and CDR2 as FQNEAQ. This CDR3 has 14 residues. The J segment lost 2 bases and the V segment lost 5 bases, leaving 6 bases of the junction unmatched. Looking up the rest from reference TRBV7-8 and TRBJ2-7 gives the full variable domain: GAGVSQSPRYKVAKRGQDVALRCDPISGHVSLFWYQQALGQGPEFLTYFQNEAQLDKSGLPSDRFFAERPEGSVSTLKIQRTQQEDSAVYLCASSHRQGAYEQYFGPGTRLTVT.

The genes are TRBV18 and TRBJ2-1; 9 bases align to TRBD2. The germline V gene encodes CDR1 KGHSH and CDR2 LQKENI. V lost 2 bases to trimming and J lost 9 bases; unmatched junction nucleotides: 5. CDR3 size: 14 residues. In nucleotides, the CDR3 is TGTGCCAGCTCACCATTAGCGGGAGAGAGTGAGCAGTTCTTC. Translated, it gives CASSPLAGESEQFF.